Reported below is one T cell receptor (beta chain). Its target is unknown. The protocol was immunoSEQ multiplex PCR, while the TCRdb copy is restricted to in-frame clones and leaves out a portion. Of around 19,000 clones in the sample, 65% to 80% are singletons; the top ten hold around 22%. Every one of the patients relapsed after autologous stem cell transplantation (brentuximab vedotin exposure was variable). Responses achieved at best were complete response, partial response or progressive disease. This sample stems from a study of PD-1 blockade in classical Hodgkin lymphoma. Study outcomes and limitations: Causes of the repertoire differences remain undefined, possibly disease activity or prior therapy.

The CDR3 spans 15 residues. Trimming removed 3 bases at V and 0 bases at J, with 9 bases between. Germline assignment: CDR1 SGHRS and CDR2 YFSETQ. The rearrangement links TRBV5-1 to TRBJ2-2, with unresolved D. The receptor comes from a human donor with classical Hodgkin lymphoma. This sample comprised peripheral blood mononuclear cells (PBMCs), obtained before the second cycle of nivolumab. The CDR3 is CASSSHGANTGELFF. The CDR3 DNA is TGCGCCAGCAGCTCGCACGGCGCGAACACCGGGGAGCTGTTTTTT.